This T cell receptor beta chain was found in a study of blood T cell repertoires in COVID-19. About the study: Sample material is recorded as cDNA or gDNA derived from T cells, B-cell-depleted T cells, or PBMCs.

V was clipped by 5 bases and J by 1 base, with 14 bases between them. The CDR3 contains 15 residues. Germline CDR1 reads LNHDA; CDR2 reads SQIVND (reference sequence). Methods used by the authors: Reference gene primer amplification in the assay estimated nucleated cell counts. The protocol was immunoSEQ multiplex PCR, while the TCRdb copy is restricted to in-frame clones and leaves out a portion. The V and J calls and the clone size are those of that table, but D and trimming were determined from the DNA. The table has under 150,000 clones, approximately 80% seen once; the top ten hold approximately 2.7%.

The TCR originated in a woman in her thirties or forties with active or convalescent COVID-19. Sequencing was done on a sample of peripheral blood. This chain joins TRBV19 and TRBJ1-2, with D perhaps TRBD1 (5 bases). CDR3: CASSGAGYYNYGYTF. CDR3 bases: TGTGCCAGTAGTGGGGCCGGGTACTATAACTATGGCTACACCTTC.